A single sample is the source of the 18 T cell receptor beta chains below, sequenced in a study of cytomegalovirus exposure and HLA in healthy donors. PCR primers comprised 60 Vbeta and 13 Jbeta primers. Measured with immunoSEQ multiplex PCR; TCRdb has only the in-frame clones, and not every one. The profile shows more than 90,000 clones, about 76% of them singletons. Sequencing used PBMCs. These receptors all stem from a human donor in good health.

This clone occurred a few times. The chain combines TRBV7-2 with TRBJ2-1; the match to TRBD1 covers 9 bases. Trimming at V came to 5 bases and at J to 5 bases, leaving 13 bases not matched to a gene. This CDR3 has 17 residues. Germline CDR1 and CDR2: SGHTA and FQGNSA. The DNA for the CDR3 is TGTGCCAGCAGCCCCGGACAGGGGCCTTTCGGGGACAATGAGCAGTTCTTC. Protein: CASSPGQGPFGDNEQFF.

This chain uses TRBV7-9 with TRBJ1-6; possibly TRBD1 for D (5 bases). V gave up 6 bases and J gave up 5 bases, with 11 bases separating them. The germline V gene has CDR1 SEHNR and CDR2 FQNEAQ (reference sequence). This CDR3 region has 14 residues. CDR3 coding DNA: TGTGCCAGCAGATTACAGACAGATAATTCACCCCTCCACTTT. Protein: CASRLQTDNSPLHF.

This chain links TRBV7-9 with TRBJ1-1, with no clear D. Germline CDR1 and CDR2: SEHNR and FQNEAQ (reference sequence). The CDR3 is 13 residues long. The germline V and J ends were trimmed by 0 bases and 7 bases, with 9 bases remaining between them. DNA for the CDR3: TGTGCCAGCAGCTTAGCCATCGGTCGTGAAGCTTTCTTT. Residues: CASSLAIGREAFF.

V and J are TRBV19 and TRBJ1-2; the match to TRBD1 covers 7 bases. The CDR3 is 15 amino acids. CDR1 is LNHDA, CDR2 SQIVND, per germline (reference sequence). The junction had 15 bases not matched to a gene; V was cut back by 8 bases and J by 6 bases. Here the CDR3 DNA reads TGTGCCAGTGCAACGCATAAACAGGGGCGCGATGGCTACACCTTC. Translation: CASATHKQGRDGYTF.

This clone was recorded once. The chain uses TRBV2 and TRBJ2-7, with 7 bases lining up with TRBD1. V was pared by 10 bases and J by 5 bases, with 8 bases of the junction left unmatched. Germline V gene sequence: CDR1 SNHLY, CDR2 FYNNEI. The CDR3 sequence is 12 residues long. The CDR3 protein is CATQRDSHEQYF. The DNA of the CDR3 is TGTGCCACCCAGAGGGACAGTCACGAGCAGTACTTC.

The DNA of the CDR3 is TGTGCCAGCAGCTTGGCGCTATTTGAGACCCAGTACTTC. It codes for CASSLALFETQYF. The chain links TRBV5-5 to TRBJ2-5; D gene unclear. The CDR3 extends over 13 amino acids. Germline V gives CDR1 SGHKS, CDR2 YYEKEE (reference sequence). With 0 bases removed from V and 5 bases from J, the gap between germline ends came to 8 bases.

The V call is TRBV15, the J call TRBJ1-5; D perhaps matches TRBD1 (5 bases). The ends were cut back, 3 bases at V and 5 bases at J, with 14 bases in the middle. Germline V gives CDR1 LNHNV, CDR2 YYDKDF (reference sequence). The CDR3 is 15 residues long. The CDR3 region is CATSRPPGGDQPQHF. CDR3 coding DNA: TGTGCCACCAGCAGGCCCCCCGGGGGGGATCAGCCCCAGCATTTT.

This clone was detected a few times. The chain joins TRBV4-3 to TRBJ2-6; 7 bases align to TRBD1. CDR1 and CDR2 from the germline V gene are LGHNA and YSLEER. The CDR3 consists of 13 residues. V was pared by 3 bases and J by 10 bases, with 3 bases of the junction left unmatched. The CDR3 here is CASSQGQQNVLTF. For the CDR3, the DNA is TGCGCCAGCAGCCAGGGACAGCAGAACGTCCTGACTTTC.

V gene TRBV5-1 combines with J gene TRBJ2-1; the D gene is possibly TRBD2 (6 bases). The CDR3 spans 13 residues. V was cut by 1 base and J by 6 bases, with 8 bases left in between. Germline V gives CDR1 SGHRS, CDR2 YFSETQ. The CDR3 sequence is CASSLISGNEQFF. The CDR3, as DNA: TGCGCCAGCAGCTTGATTAGCGGCAATGAGCAGTTCTTC.

The V call is TRBV11-2, the J call TRBJ1-1; no firm D call. Germline assignment: CDR1 SGHAT and CDR2 FQNNGV. Deletions cut 5 bases from V and 11 bases from J, with 12 bases between. This CDR3 has 11 amino acids. Here the CDR3 DNA reads TGTGCCAGCAGCCCCTCTCGAGCCGCTTTCTTT. Its translation is CASSPSRAAFF.

The V gene is TRBV21-1, the J gene TRBJ2-5; TRBD2 reflects the table's D call only, with no check against the DNA. TRBV21-1 is an annotated pseudogene. This CDR3 is built from 16 residues. Here the CDR3 DNA reads TGTGCCAGCAGCCGTACTAGCGGGCCCTACCAAGAGACCCAGTACTTC. This codes for CASSRTSGPYQETQYF.

This clone was detected only once. The J gene is TRBJ2-3, the V gene TRBV6-6; D may be TRBD1 (5 bases). Between the trimmed V and J ends, which lost 6 bases and 0 bases, there was a span of 13 bases. The germline V gene has CDR1 MNHNY and CDR2 SVGAGI (reference sequence). This CDR3 spans 15 amino acids. The CDR3 nucleotides are TGTGCCAGCAGGTGGCAGGGCCCTAGCACAGATACGCAGTATTTT. It is translated as CASRWQGPSTDTQYF.

Notes on this clone: At one of its ends the junction is not consistent with the germline gene, which may arise from a read error. The genes are TRBV6-8 and TRBJ1-1; unclear D gene. The CDR3 extends over 11 amino acids. The germline CDR1 and CDR2 sequences are MNHGY and SAAAGT. CDR3 residues: CASSESRQRDF. CDR3 coding DNA: TGTGCCAGCAGTGAGTCTAGGCAGAGAGACTTT.

About this clone itself: Germline is not matched at one junction end, which may reflect a read error. The chain is built from TRBV19 and TRBJ2-1; 9 bases agree with TRBD1. The CDR3 has 16 residues. From germline, CDR1 is LNHDA and CDR2 SQIVND (reference sequence). The CDR3 DNA reads TGTGCCAGTAGCATAGGGGACAGGGAAAACTACAATGAGCAGTTCTTC. The encoded protein is CASSIGDRENYNEQFF.

This rearrangement joins TRBV6-4 to TRBJ2-7; TRBD2 matches 9 bases. The trim removed 6 bases at V and 8 bases at J, leaving 11 bases unmatched. Germline loops: CDR1 MRHNA, CDR2 SNTAGT. This CDR3 region has 14 residues. The CDR3 sequence: CASRPGTSPIQQYF. In nucleotides, the CDR3 is TGTGCCAGCAGGCCCGGGACTAGCCCTATCCAGCAGTACTTC.

This clone was counted only a few times. V usage is TRBV5-8 and J usage is TRBJ1-4; 8 nucleotides match TRBD1. Germline values: CDR1 SGHTS, CDR2 YDEGEE. This CDR3 has 16 residues. After removal of 4 bases from V and 4 bases from J, the junction contained 9 bases not matched to a gene. As DNA, the CDR3 is TGTGCCAGCAGCAGTAACAGACAGGGGATTAATGAAAAACTGTTTTTT. The encoded protein is CASSSNRQGINEKLFF.

This chain connects TRBV5-1 to TRBJ2-2; a weak D match, TRBD2 (5 bases). Trimming removed 4 bases from V and 6 bases from J, with 7 bases in between. The V gene's germline CDR1 is SGHRS and CDR2 YFSETQ. This CDR3 is 12 amino acids long. The chain's CDR3 is CASSTGSGELFF. CDR3 bases: TGCGCCAGCAGCACGGGGTCCGGGGAGCTGTTTTTT.

The J gene is TRBJ2-1, the V gene TRBV5-8; 8 bases line up with TRBD2. The CDR3 length is 16 residues. Germline V gene data show CDR1 as SGHTS and CDR2 as YDEGEE. Trimming at V came to 0 bases and at J to 0 bases, leaving 2 bases not matched to a gene. CDR3 bases: TGTGCCAGCAGCTTGGAGCGGGGGCCCTCCTACAATGAGCAGTTCTTC. It codes for CASSLERGPSYNEQFF. The entire variable domain, with the rest obtained from reference TRBV5-8 and TRBJ2-1, is as follows: EAGVTQSPTHLIKTRGQQATLRCSPISGHTSVYWYQQALGLGLQFLLWYDEGEERNRGNFPPRFSGRQFPNYSSELNVNALELEDSALYLCASSLERGPSYNEQFFGPGTRLTVL.